Shown below are 30 T cell receptor beta chains from a single sample sequenced in a study of Graves' ophthalmopathy and Graves' hyperthyroidism. As the template, RNA transcripts were used to amplify TCR beta CDR3 regions. Second-round multiplex PCR came after first-round RT-PCR with HTBI primers. TCRdb passed the multiplex PCR reads through MiXCR, listing each CDR3 protein once. This sample has 360,000 or so distinct CDR3 sequences, with about a sixth found just once. Specimen: peripheral blood. The receptors here all came from a woman in her late teens or twenties with Graves' ophthalmopathy.

Many counts were recorded for this clonotype. The V call is TRBV6-1, the J call TRBJ1-1; D not certain. Germline V lookup: CDR1 MNHNS, CDR2 SASEGT. This CDR3 is 13 amino acids long. The germline V and J ends were trimmed by 1 base and 11 bases, with 14 bases remaining between them. The DNA for the CDR3 is TGTGCCAGCAGTGAAGGATTGGCAGTAAGGGCTTTCTTT. This gives the protein CASSEGLAVRAFF.

There are many counts of this clonotype. This may be a read error: a much more frequent sequence differs by one nucleotide. V usage is TRBV27 and J usage is TRBJ2-7; 7 nucleotides match TRBD2. Per the germline V gene, CDR1 is MNHEY and CDR2 is SMNVEV (reference sequence). V gave up 5 bases and J gave up 9 bases; unmatched junction bases: 4. CDR3 size: 11 residues. CDR3 loop: CASSTPGGQYF. CDR3 DNA: TGTGCCAGCAGTACCCCGGGAGGGCAGTACTTC.

This chain joins TRBV28 and TRBJ2-5; TRBD2 matches at 8 bases. In germline, CDR1 is MDHEN, CDR2 SYDVKM. Germline trimming cut 6 bases from V and 2 bases from J; bases unmatched to any gene: 11. CDR3 size: 16 residues. CDR3 DNA sequence: TGTGCCAGCAGACCCTTCCCGGGACTAGGGCAAGAGACCCAGTACTTC. Translating it yields CASRPFPGLGQETQYF. Combining the CDR3 with reference TRBV28 and TRBJ2-5 gives the whole variable domain DVKVTQSSRYLVKRTGEKVFLECVQDMDHENMFWYRQDPGLGLRLIYFSYDVKMKEKGDIPEGYSVSREKKERFSLILESASTNQTSMYLCASRPFPGLGQETQYFGPGTRLLVL.

The chain uses TRBV2 and TRBJ2-7, with D uncertain. Germline-derived CDR1 and CDR2 are SNHLY and FYNNEI. The V gene lost 6 bases and the J gene lost 4 bases, with 10 bases spanning the gap. This CDR3 comprises 12 residues. CDR3 amino acids: CASRDDNYEQYF. In nucleotides, the CDR3 is TGTGCCAGCAGGGACGACAATTACGAGCAGTACTTC.

This chain connects TRBV11-2 to TRBJ2-4, with 11 bases identical to TRBD2. The germline gives CDR1 SGHAT, CDR2 FQNNGV. This CDR3 comprises 18 residues. Losses at the gene ends were 4 bases for V and 3 bases for J; bases not matched to a gene: 11. CDR3 protein: CASSSLAGGGIGKNIQYF. CDR3 nucleotides: TGTGCCAGCAGCTCCTTAGCGGGAGGGGGGATAGGCAAAAACATTCAGTACTTC. Drawing the rest from reference TRBV11-2 and TRBJ2-4, the complete variable domain is EAGVAQSPRYKIIEKRQSVAFWCNPISGHATLYWYQQILGQGPKLLIQFQNNGVVDDSQLPKDRFSAERLKGVDSTLKIQPAKLEDSAVYLCASSSLAGGGIGKNIQYFGAGTRLSVL.

This clonotype was detected many times. V is TRBV19 and J is TRBJ1-1; D call uncertain. The CDR3 has 13 amino acids. The germline V and J ends were trimmed by 0 bases and 5 bases, with 7 bases remaining between them. Germline V gives CDR1 LNHDA, CDR2 SQIVND (reference sequence). The CDR3 DNA reads as TGTGCCAGTAGTATAGATCTGGTTACTGAAGCTTTCTTT. This codes for CASSIDLVTEAFF.

This clonotype was picked up many times. The chain recombines TRBV6-2 or TRBV6-3 with TRBJ2-7; TRBD1 agrees at 9 bases. The germline gives CDR1 MNHEY, CDR2 SVGEGT. The CDR3 is 16 residues long. V lost 0 bases to trimming and J lost 4 bases; unmatched junction nucleotides: 7. The CDR3 loop is CASSYSREDRGYEQYF. The CDR3 DNA reads TGTGCCAGCAGTTACTCGAGAGAGGACAGGGGTTACGAGCAGTACTTC.

Here the CDR3 DNA reads TGTGCCACCAGTGGGACAGGGTATAATTCACCCCTCCACTTT. Its protein product is CATSGTGYNSPLHF. V is TRBV24-1 and J is TRBJ1-6; 8 bases are a match to TRBD1. The V gene's germline CDR1 is KGHDR and CDR2 SFDVKD. Losses at the gene ends were 5 bases for V and 4 bases for J; bases not matched to a gene: 0. The CDR3 extends over 14 amino acids.

This clonotype was observed at least ten times. The V call is TRBV7-2, the J call TRBJ1-6; D perhaps matches TRBD1 (6 bases). The germline V gene has CDR1 SGHTA and CDR2 FQGNSA. The CDR3 runs to 14 residues. V gave up 5 bases and J gave up 13 bases, with 18 bases separating them. CDR3 coding DNA: TGTGCCAGCAGCCCCCTCCGTGGAGGGGGGCCCCTCCACTTT. Amino acid sequence: CASSPLRGGGPLHF.

The V gene is TRBV7-6, the J gene TRBJ2-7; D gene uncertain. CDR1 SGHVS and CDR2 FNYEAQ come from the germline V gene. The CDR3 runs to 14 residues. V lost 8 bases and J 1 base, leaving 15 bases between the germline ends. CDR3 loop: CASGPQQISYEQYF. The CDR3 nucleotides are TGTGCCAGCGGCCCGCAGCAGATTTCCTACGAGCAGTACTTC.

The rearrangement uses TRBV6-2 or TRBV6-3 and TRBJ1-2; 12 positions agree with TRBD1. Germline trimming cut 6 bases from V and 4 bases from J; bases unmatched to any gene: 9. The CDR3 spans 16 residues. Germline values: CDR1 MNHEY, CDR2 SVGEGT. CDR3 protein: CASSWAGTGGVYGYTF. For the CDR3, the DNA is TGTGCCAGCAGCTGGGCCGGGACAGGGGGCGTCTATGGCTACACCTTC.

This chain joins TRBV4-1 and TRBJ2-7, with 8 bases fitting TRBD2. The germline V gene encodes CDR1 MGHRA and CDR2 YSYEKL. The CDR3 spans 16 residues. The V segment lost 0 bases and the J segment 3 bases; nucleotides outside the gene matches: 7. The CDR3 coding sequence is TGCGCCAGCAGCCAAGAGGTGGCGGGGGGAAACTACGAGCAGTACTTC. Protein: CASSQEVAGGNYEQYF.

This clonotype was seen at least ten times. The chain has TRBV20-1 and TRBJ1-1; D perhaps matches TRBD1 (5 bases). Trimming removed 6 bases from V and 4 bases from J, with 9 bases in between. The CDR3 sequence is 11 residues long. Looked up from germline, CDR1 is DFQATT and CDR2 is SNEGSKA (reference sequence). CDR3 region: CSAGRGTEAFF. The CDR3, as DNA: TGCAGTGCGGGGAGGGGCACTGAAGCTTTCTTT.

This clonotype was seen at least ten times. The chain couples TRBV6-5 to TRBJ1-1; 10 bases fit TRBD1. The trim removed 5 bases at V and 8 bases at J, leaving 8 bases unmatched. The CDR3 length is 14 residues. Looked up from germline, CDR1 is MNHEY and CDR2 is SVGAGI. CDR3: CASSRDRGRLEAFF. CDR3 bases: TGTGCCAGCAGTCGCGACAGGGGGCGATTGGAAGCTTTCTTT.

The table lists this clonotype with a few counts. The chain couples TRBV29-1 to TRBJ1-5; TRBD1 matches at 8 bases. The CDR3 consists of 14 residues. Germline V gene lookup returns CDR1 SQVTM and CDR2 ANQGSEA. V lost 4 bases and J lost 2; bases outside the gene matches: 4. CDR3 nucleotide sequence: TGCAGCGTTGGCTCAGGGGGCGGCAATCAGCCCCAGCATTTT. It codes for CSVGSGGGNQPQHF.

This clonotype appeared many times. The chain uses TRBV10-1 and TRBJ2-7; tentatively, D is TRBD2 (6 bases). The CDR3 sequence is 15 residues long. The germline V gene encodes CDR1 WNHNN and CDR2 SYGVQD (reference sequence). Deletions cut 3 bases from V and 2 bases from J, with 14 bases between. In DNA form, the CDR3 reads TGCGCCAGCAGTGATGAACGGGAGTACCCCTACGAGCAGTACTTC. Translating gives CASSDEREYPYEQYF.

This clonotype came up many times. The chain joins TRBV27 to TRBJ1-1, with D maybe TRBD1 (5 bases). CDR3 length: 13 amino acids. Germline CDR1 reads MNHEY; CDR2 reads SMNVEV (reference sequence). The V end lost 8 bases, the J end lost 2 bases, and 12 bases lay between the germline ends. Here the CDR3 DNA reads TGTGCCAGCCGGGGGGGGGGTAACACTGAAGCTTTCTTT. Translation gives CASRGGGNTEAFF.

This clonotype was detected ten times or more. This rearrangement joins TRBV29-1 to TRBJ2-5, with no clear D. This CDR3 is 13 amino acids long. Between the trimmed V and J ends, which lost 1 base and 4 bases, there was a span of 10 bases. CDR1 and CDR2 from the germline V gene are SQVTM and ANQGSEA. The CDR3 is CSVEASPGETQYF. CDR3 coding DNA: TGCAGCGTTGAAGCCTCCCCAGGAGAGACCCAGTACTTC. Combining the CDR3 with reference TRBV29-1 and TRBJ2-5 gives the whole variable domain SAVISQKPSRDICQRGTSLTIQCQVDSQVTMMFWYRQQPGQSLTLIATANQGSEATYESGFVIDKFPISRPNLTFSTLTVSNMSPEDSSIYLCSVEASPGETQYFGPGTRLLVL.

This clonotype was observed at least ten times. V and J are TRBV20-1 and TRBJ1-1, with a possible D match to TRBD1 (5 bases). The V end lost 6 bases, the J end lost 4 bases, and 18 bases lay between the germline ends. CDR1 and CDR2 from the germline V gene are DFQATT and SNEGSKA (reference sequence). The CDR3 loop spans 14 amino acids. CDR3 bases: TGCAGTGCCCGAGGAGGGGCCTGGGTCACTGAAGCTTTCTTT. Protein sequence: CSARGGAWVTEAFF.

This clonotype was seen repeatedly, ten times or more. The chain uses TRBV19 and TRBJ1-5, with a tentative D call TRBD1 (5 bases). This CDR3 comprises 18 residues. Germline V gives CDR1 LNHDA, CDR2 SQIVND (reference sequence). The V end was cut by 7 bases, the J end by 3 bases, with 25 bases between. The CDR3 sequence: CASMGLGEVWAHNQPQHF. The CDR3 DNA reads as TGTGCCAGTATGGGACTGGGCGAGGTATGGGCCCACAATCAGCCCCAGCATTTT.

This clonotype was found many times. The rearrangement joins TRBV12-3 or TRBV12-4 to TRBJ1-2; 7 bases align to TRBD1. Losses at the gene ends were 6 bases for V and 5 bases for J; bases not matched to a gene: 12. CDR3 length equals 15 residues. This CDR3 reads CASRRDSINFYGYTF. The CDR3 DNA is TGTGCCAGCAGGAGGGACAGCATCAATTTTTATGGCTACACCTTC.

This clonotype came up a few times. V usage is TRBV28 and J usage is TRBJ1-1; D is unclear. V was cut by 3 bases and J by 0 bases, with 8 bases left in between. The length of the CDR3 is 14 residues. Germline CDR1 reads MDHEN; CDR2 reads SYDVKM. The DNA for the CDR3 is TGTGCCAGCAGTTTCCACAGACTGAACACTGAAGCTTTCTTT. It specifies CASSFHRLNTEAFF. Combining the CDR3 with reference TRBV28 and TRBJ1-1 gives the whole variable domain DVKVTQSSRYLVKRTGEKVFLECVQDMDHENMFWYRQDPGLGLRLIYFSYDVKMKEKGDIPEGYSVSREKKERFSLILESASTNQTSMYLCASSFHRLNTEAFFGQGTRLTVV.

This clonotype was detected ten times or more. The chain has TRBV10-3 and TRBJ1-3; D is unclear. This CDR3 is 16 amino acids long. Germline CDR1 is ENHRY and CDR2 is SYGVKD. V gave up 0 bases and J gave up 0 bases, with 9 bases separating them. CDR3 sequence reads: CAISESPRASGNTIYF. CDR3 nucleotides: TGTGCCATCAGTGAGTCTCCAAGGGCCTCTGGAAACACCATATATTTT.

This clonotype was observed at least ten times. The V and J genes are TRBV7-2 and TRBJ2-5; a weak D match, TRBD2 (6 bases). V was shortened by 1 base and J by 2 bases, with 14 bases between the two germline ends. This CDR3 region has 16 residues. Germline-derived CDR1 and CDR2 are SGHTA and FQGNSA. The CDR3 region is CASSLGGASGQETQYF. In DNA form, the CDR3 reads TGTGCCAGCAGCTTAGGTGGGGCCAGCGGGCAAGAGACCCAGTACTTC.

The chain couples TRBV15 to TRBJ2-5, with 7 positions matching TRBD1. The CDR3 is 17 residues long. V shed 2 bases and J 2 bases; nucleotides not matched to a gene: 11. Per the germline V gene, CDR1 is LNHNV and CDR2 is YYDKDF (reference sequence). CDR3 DNA: TGTGCCACCAGCAGACCTACCCGGACAGGAGAGCAAGAGACCCAGTACTTC. Encoded protein: CATSRPTRTGEQETQYF. Together with reference TRBV15 and TRBJ2-5, the CDR3 gives the full variable domain: DAMVIQNPRYQVTQFGKPVTLSCSQTLNHNVMYWYQQKSSQAPKLLFHYYDKDFNNEADTPDNFQSRRPNTSFCFLDIRSPGLGDTAMYLCATSRPTRTGEQETQYFGPGTRLLVL.

This clonotype was observed many times. The V call is TRBV11-2, the J call TRBJ2-7; 8 bases map to TRBD1. The CDR3 has 15 residues. Trimming took 5 bases from V and 6 from J; bases not matched to a gene: 12. Germline CDR1 reads SGHAT; CDR2 reads FQNNGV. CDR3 loop: CASSQDRGLWSEQYF. The CDR3 DNA reads TGTGCCAGCAGCCAAGACAGGGGCCTTTGGAGCGAGCAGTACTTC.

This clonotype was counted many times. The chain recombines TRBV29-1 with TRBJ1-1, with D possibly TRBD1 on 5 matching bases. CDR3 length: 14 residues. CDR1 and CDR2 from the germline V gene are SQVTM and ANQGSEA. Trimming removed 6 bases from V and 4 bases from J, with 18 bases in between. The CDR3 loop is CSVSHVGGSTEAFF. Here the CDR3 DNA reads TGCAGCGTCAGTCATGTCGGGGGGAGCACTGAAGCTTTCTTT.

This clonotype has ten or more counts. This rearrangement joins TRBV28 to TRBJ2-7; D uncertain. The CDR3 is 11 amino acids. The germline V gene has CDR1 MDHEN and CDR2 SYDVKM. Trimming shortened V by 10 bases and J by 4 bases, and 11 bases separated the two germline ends. CDR3 loop: CATASQYEQYF. Written as DNA, the CDR3 is TGTGCCACCGCCTCACAGTACGAGCAGTACTTC.

The sample holds many counts of this clonotype. The rearrangement uses TRBV12-3 or TRBV12-4 and TRBJ1-1; D not resolved. V was shortened by 5 bases and J by 10 bases, with 11 bases between the two germline ends. The CDR3 contains 11 residues. The chain's CDR3 is CASSPGTTAFF. The CDR3 nucleotides are TGTGCCAGCAGTCCTGGCACTACAGCTTTCTTT.

In its sample, this clonotype was seen many times. V usage is TRBV27 and J usage is TRBJ2-7; maybe TRBD1 (6 bases). The CDR3 has 15 residues. V lost 7 bases to trimming and J lost 4 bases, with 20 bases between them. Germline V CDR1 and CDR2: MNHEY, SMNVEV (reference sequence). The CDR3 DNA is TGTGCCAGCACCGGGTCCCCTCAGGGGCGGTACGAGCAGTACTTC. This sequence encodes CASTGSPQGRYEQYF.